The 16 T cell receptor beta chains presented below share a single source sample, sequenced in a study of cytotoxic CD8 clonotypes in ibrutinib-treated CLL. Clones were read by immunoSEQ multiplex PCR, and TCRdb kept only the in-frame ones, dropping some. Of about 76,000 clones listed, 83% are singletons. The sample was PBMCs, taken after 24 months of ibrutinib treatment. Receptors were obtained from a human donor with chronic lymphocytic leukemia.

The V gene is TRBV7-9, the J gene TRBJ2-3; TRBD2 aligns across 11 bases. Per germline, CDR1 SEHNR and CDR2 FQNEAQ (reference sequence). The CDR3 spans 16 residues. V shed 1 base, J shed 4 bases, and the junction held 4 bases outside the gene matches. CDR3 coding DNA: TGTGCCAGCAGCTTAGAGGGGACTAGCGGACCAGATACGCAGTATTTT. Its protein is CASSLEGTSGPDTQYF.

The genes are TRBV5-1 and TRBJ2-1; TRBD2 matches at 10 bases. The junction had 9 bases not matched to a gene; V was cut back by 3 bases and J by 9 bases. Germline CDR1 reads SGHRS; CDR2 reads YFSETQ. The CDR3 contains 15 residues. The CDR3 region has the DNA TGCGCCAGCAGCTCCTCTAGCGGGAGTATTGGTGAGCAGTTCTTC. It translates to CASSSSSGSIGEQFF.

The CDR3 protein is CASSVAPSGSNTGELFF. CDR3 DNA sequence: TGTGCCAGCAGCGTAGCTCCTAGCGGATCGAACACCGGGGAGCTGTTTTTT. This sequence joins TRBV9 and TRBJ2-2; TRBD2 matches 7 bases. V shed 0 bases, J shed 0 bases, and the junction held 5 bases outside the gene matches. CDR3 size: 17 residues. Germline CDR1 and CDR2: SGDLS and YYNGEE.

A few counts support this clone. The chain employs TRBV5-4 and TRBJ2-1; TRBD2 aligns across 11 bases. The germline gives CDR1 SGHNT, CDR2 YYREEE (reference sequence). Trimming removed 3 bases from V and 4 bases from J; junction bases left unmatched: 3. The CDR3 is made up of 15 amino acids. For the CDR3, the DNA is TGTGCCAGCAGCTCGACTAGCGGGACTTACAATGAGCAGTTCTTC. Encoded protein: CASSSTSGTYNEQFF.

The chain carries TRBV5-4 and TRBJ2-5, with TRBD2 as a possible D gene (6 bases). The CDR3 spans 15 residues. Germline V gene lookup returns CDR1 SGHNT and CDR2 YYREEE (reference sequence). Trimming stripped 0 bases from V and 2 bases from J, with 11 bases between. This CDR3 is CASSLGEERQETQYF. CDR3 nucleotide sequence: TGTGCCAGCAGCTTGGGGGAGGAGCGGCAAGAGACCCAGTACTTC.

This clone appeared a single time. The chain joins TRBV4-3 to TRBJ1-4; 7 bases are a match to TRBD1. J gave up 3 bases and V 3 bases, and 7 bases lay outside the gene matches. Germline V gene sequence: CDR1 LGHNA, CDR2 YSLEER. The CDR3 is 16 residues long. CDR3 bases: TGCGCCAGCAGCCAGGAGACCGGACAGGCTAATGAAAAACTGTTTTTT. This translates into CASSQETGQANEKLFF.

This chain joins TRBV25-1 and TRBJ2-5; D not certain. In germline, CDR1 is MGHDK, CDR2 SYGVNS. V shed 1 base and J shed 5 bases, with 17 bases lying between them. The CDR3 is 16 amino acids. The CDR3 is CASSEWQINVGETQYF. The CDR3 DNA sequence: TGTGCCAGCAGTGAATGGCAGATTAACGTCGGTGAGACCCAGTACTTC.

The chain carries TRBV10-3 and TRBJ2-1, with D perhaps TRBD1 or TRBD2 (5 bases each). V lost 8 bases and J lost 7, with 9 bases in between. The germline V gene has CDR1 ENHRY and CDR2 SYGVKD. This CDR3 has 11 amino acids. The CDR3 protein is CAIRGANEQFF. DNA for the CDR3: TGTGCCATCCGAGGGGCAAATGAGCAGTTCTTC.

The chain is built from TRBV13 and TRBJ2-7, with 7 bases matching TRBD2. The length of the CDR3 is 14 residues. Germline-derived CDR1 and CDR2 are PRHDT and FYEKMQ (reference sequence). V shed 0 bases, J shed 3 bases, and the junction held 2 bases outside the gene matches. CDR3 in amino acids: CASSLGAGNYEQYF. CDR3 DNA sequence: TGTGCCAGCAGCTTAGGAGCGGGAAACTACGAGCAGTACTTC.

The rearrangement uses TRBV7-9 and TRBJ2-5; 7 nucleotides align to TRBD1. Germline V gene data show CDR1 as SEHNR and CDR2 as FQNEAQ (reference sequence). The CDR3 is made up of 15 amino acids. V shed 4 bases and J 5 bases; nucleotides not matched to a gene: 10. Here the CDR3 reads CASSSQGQWEETQYF. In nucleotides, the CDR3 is TGTGCCAGCAGCTCCCAGGGACAGTGGGAGGAGACCCAGTACTTC.

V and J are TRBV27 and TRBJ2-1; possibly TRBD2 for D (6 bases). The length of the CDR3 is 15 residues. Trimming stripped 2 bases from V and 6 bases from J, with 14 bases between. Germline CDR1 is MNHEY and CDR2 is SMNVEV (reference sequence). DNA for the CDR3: TGTGCCAGCAGTTTAGTATCAGGCGGGGTCAATGAGCAGTTCTTC. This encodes CASSLVSGGVNEQFF.

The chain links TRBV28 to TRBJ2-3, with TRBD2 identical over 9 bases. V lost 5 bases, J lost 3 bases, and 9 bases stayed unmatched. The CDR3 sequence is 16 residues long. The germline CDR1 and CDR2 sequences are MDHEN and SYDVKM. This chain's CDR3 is CASSPWDSGRTDTQYF. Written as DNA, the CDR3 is TGTGCCAGCAGTCCCTGGGACAGCGGGAGGACAGATACGCAGTATTTT.

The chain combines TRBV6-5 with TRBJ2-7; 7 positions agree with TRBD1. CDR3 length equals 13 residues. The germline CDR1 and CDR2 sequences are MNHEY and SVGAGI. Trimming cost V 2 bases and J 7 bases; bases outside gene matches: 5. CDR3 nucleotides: TGTGCCAGCAGTTACACGACAGGGCGGGAGCAGTACTTC. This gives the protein CASSYTTGREQYF.

CDR3 bases: TGTGCCAGCAGTTTCCGGGGCTCTGGAAACACCATATATTTT. Its protein product is CASSFRGSGNTIYF. The genes are TRBV28 and TRBJ1-3; no clear D gene. Germline CDR1 MDHEN, CDR2 SYDVKM. The CDR3 runs 14 residues. V shed 3 bases and J shed 0 bases, with 6 bases lying between them.

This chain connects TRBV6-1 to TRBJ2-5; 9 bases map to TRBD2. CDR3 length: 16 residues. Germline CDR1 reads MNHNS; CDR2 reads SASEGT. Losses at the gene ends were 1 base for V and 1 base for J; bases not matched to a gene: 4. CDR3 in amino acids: CASSEEAGGIQETQYF. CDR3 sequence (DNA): TGTGCCAGCAGTGAAGAGGCGGGAGGGATCCAAGAGACCCAGTACTTC.

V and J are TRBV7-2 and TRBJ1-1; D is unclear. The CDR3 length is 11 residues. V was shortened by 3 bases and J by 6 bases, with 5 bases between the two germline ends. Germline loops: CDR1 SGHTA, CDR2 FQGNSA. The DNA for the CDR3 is TGTGCCAGCAGCTTTGTTTCTGAAGCTTTCTTT. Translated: CASSFVSEAFF.